This entry is about one T cell receptor (beta chain). The data are from a study of blood T cell repertoires in COVID-19. Study-wide context: Samples came from the United States, Italy and Spain, spanning acute and convalescent COVID-19. Sources were T cells, B-cell-depleted T cells, or PBMCs; the material itself was cDNA or gDNA.

A Seattle source enrolled patients during active infection and followed them longitudinally. Authors' data handling: Reference gene primer amplification in the assay estimated nucleated cell counts. The method was immunoSEQ multiplex PCR; TCRdb's version includes in-frame clones alone and lacks a portion of them. V and J calls and clone size are copied from that table; D and trimming were computed from the DNA. The sample carries roughly 150,000 clones, approximately 86% recorded once. V lost 3 bases to trimming and J lost 13 bases, with 18 bases between them. CDR1 and CDR2 from the germline V gene are MGHRA and YSYEKL. The CDR3 runs 13 residues.

The sequence was collected from a woman older than 75 with COVID-19, enrolled during active disease. Sample: peripheral blood. The chain couples TRBV4-1 to TRBJ1-2; TRBD1 might be the D (6 bases). Here the CDR3 DNA reads TGCGCCAGCAGCCAGATAGGGGGGGTAATGAGCACCTTC. Protein sequence: CASSQIGGVMSTF.